This TCR beta chain was captured by sequencing in a study of blood T cell repertoires in COVID-19. Study at large: Acute and convalescent COVID-19 specimens originated in the United States, Italy and Spain. T cells, B-cell-depleted T cells, or PBMCs supplied cDNA or gDNA.

As handled by the study authors: Reference gene primer amplification yielded estimated nucleated cell counts. Data came from immunoSEQ multiplex PCR; TCRdb stores just in-frame clones and leaves some out. V, J and clone size are taken as reported in that table, and D and trimming were inferred from the DNA itself. The data show 150,000 or so clones, 85% seen once. The J segment lost 2 bases and the V segment lost 4 bases, leaving 12 bases of the junction unmatched. This CDR3 spans 17 amino acids. Germline loops: CDR1 MNHEY, CDR2 SMNVEV (reference sequence). This receptor was obtained from a woman between 35 and 50 years old with active or convalescent COVID-19. The V call is TRBV27, the J call TRBJ2-5, with TRBD1 matching 8 bases. The sequenced sample was peripheral blood. The CDR3, as DNA: TGTGCCAGCAGTTCCTGGCCCGGGACAGGATTTCAAGAGACCCAGTACTTC. This gives the protein CASSSWPGTGFQETQYF.